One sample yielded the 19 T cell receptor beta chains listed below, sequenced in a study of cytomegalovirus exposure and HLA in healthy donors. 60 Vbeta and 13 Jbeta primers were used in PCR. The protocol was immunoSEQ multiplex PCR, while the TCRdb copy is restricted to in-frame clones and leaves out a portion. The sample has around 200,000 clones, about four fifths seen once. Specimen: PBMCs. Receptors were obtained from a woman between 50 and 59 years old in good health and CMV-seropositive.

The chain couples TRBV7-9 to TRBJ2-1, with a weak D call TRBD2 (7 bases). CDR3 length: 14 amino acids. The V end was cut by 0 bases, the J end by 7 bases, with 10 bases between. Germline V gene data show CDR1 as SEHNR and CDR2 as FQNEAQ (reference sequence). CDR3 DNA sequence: TGTGCCAGCAGCTTAGCGGGGGGGCGTAATGAGCAGTTCTTC. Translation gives CASSLAGGRNEQFF.

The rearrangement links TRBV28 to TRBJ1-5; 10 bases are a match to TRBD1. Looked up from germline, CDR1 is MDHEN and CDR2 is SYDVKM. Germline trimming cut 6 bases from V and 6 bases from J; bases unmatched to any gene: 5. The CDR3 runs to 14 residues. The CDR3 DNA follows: TGTGCCAGCAGACCGGGACAGGGGCTTCAGCCCCAGCATTTT. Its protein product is CASRPGQGLQPQHF. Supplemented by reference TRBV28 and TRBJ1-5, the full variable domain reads DVKVTQSSRYLVKRTGEKVFLECVQDMDHENMFWYRQDPGLGLRLIYFSYDVKMKEKGDIPEGYSVSREKKERFSLILESASTNQTSMYLCASRPGQGLQPQHFGDGTRLSIL.

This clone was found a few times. The CDR3 is CASSTGGVGEKLFF. CDR3 in DNA: TGTGCCAGCAGTACAGGGGGCGTCGGTGAAAAACTGTTTTTT. The V call is TRBV6-5, the J call TRBJ1-4; TRBD1 agrees at 9 bases. V was clipped by 5 bases and J by 7 bases; unmatched bases: 5. This CDR3 contains 14 residues. Germline lookup yields CDR1 MNHEY and CDR2 SVGAGI.

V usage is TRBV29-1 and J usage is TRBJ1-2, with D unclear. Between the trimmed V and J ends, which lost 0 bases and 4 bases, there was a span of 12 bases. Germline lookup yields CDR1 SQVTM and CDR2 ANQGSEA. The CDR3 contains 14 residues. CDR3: CSVEDPEEGYGYTF. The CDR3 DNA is TGCAGCGTTGAAGACCCGGAGGAGGGCTATGGCTACACCTTC.

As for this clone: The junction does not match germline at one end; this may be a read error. CDR3 sequence (DNA): TGTGCCACCAGACAGGGAACCCAGCCTAACTATGGCTACGCCTTC. It codes for CATRQGTQPNYGYAF. V usage is TRBV10-3 and J usage is TRBJ1-2; 7 bases match TRBD1. Germline loops: CDR1 ENHRY, CDR2 SYGVKD. The CDR3 is 15 amino acids.

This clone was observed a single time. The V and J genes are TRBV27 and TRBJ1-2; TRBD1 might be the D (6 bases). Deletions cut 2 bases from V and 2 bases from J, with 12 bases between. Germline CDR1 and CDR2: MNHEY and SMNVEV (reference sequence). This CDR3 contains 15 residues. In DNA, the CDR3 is TGTGCCAGCAGTTTAGGGTATGGACAGAACTATGGCTACACCTTC. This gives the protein CASSLGYGQNYGYTF.

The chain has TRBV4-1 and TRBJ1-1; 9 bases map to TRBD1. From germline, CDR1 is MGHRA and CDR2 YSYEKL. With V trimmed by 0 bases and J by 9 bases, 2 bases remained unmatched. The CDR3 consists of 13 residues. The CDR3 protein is CASSQEGQGKAFF. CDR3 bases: TGCGCCAGCAGCCAAGAGGGACAGGGAAAAGCTTTCTTT.

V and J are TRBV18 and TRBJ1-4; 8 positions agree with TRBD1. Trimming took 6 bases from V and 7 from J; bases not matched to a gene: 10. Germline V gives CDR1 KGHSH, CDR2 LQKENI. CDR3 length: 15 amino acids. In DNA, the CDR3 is TGTGCCAGCTCTCGGATAGGACAGGGTGGTGAAAAACTGTTTTTT. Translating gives CASSRIGQGGEKLFF.

The CDR3 region is CASSLTGGHIQYF. The CDR3 DNA reads TGTGCCAGCAGCTTAACAGGGGGCCACATTCAGTACTTC. This chain joins TRBV7-2 and TRBJ2-4; TRBD1 agrees at 9 bases. Germline loops: CDR1 SGHTA, CDR2 FQGNSA. The V gene end was trimmed by 2 bases and the J gene end by 8 bases; junction bases not matched to a gene: 1. This CDR3 region has 13 residues.

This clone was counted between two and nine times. The CDR3 bases are TGTGCCAGCAGTTGGGGACAGATAACTGAAGCTTTCTTT. Translating gives CASSWGQITEAFF. The V call is TRBV6-6, the J call TRBJ1-1, with TRBD1 identical over 7 bases. The CDR3 totals 13 residues. Germline trimming cut 4 bases from V and 5 bases from J; bases unmatched to any gene: 4. Germline-derived CDR1 and CDR2 are MNHNY and SVGAGI (reference sequence).

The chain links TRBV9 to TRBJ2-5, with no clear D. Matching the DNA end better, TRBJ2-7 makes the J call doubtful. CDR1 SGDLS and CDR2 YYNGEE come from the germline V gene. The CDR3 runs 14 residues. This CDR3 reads CASSPVGSSYEQYF. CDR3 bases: TGTGCCAGCAGCCCGGTTGGTAGCTCCTACGAGCAGTACTTC.

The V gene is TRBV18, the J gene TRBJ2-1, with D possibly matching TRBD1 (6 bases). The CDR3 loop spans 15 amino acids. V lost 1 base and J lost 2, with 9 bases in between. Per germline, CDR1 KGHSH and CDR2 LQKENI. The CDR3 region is CASSPRAGAYNEQFF. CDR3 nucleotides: TGTGCCAGCTCACCACGGGCAGGGGCCTACAATGAGCAGTTCTTC.

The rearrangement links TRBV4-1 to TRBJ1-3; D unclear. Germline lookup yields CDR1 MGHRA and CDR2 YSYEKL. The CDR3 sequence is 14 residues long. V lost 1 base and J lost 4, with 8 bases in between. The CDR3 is CASSQGAAGNTIYF. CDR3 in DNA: TGCGCCAGCAGCCAAGGAGCCGCAGGAAACACCATATATTTT.

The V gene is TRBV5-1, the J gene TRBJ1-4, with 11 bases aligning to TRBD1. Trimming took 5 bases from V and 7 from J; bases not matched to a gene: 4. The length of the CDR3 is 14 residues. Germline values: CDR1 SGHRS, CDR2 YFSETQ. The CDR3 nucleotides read TGCGCCAGCAGTCCCGGGACAGGGGGTGAAAAACTGTTTTTT. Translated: CASSPGTGGEKLFF.

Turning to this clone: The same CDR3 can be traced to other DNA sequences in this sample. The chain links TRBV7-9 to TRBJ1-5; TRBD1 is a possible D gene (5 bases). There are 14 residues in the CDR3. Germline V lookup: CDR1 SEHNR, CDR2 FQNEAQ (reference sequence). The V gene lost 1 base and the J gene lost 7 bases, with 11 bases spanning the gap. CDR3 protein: CASSLGGGNQPQHF. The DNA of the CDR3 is TGTGCCAGCAGCTTAGGGGGGGGAAACCAGCCCCAGCATTTT.

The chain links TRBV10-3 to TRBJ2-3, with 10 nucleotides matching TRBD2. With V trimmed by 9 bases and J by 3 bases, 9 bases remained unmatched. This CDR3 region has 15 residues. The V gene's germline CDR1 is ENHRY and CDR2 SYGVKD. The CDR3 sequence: CAISGGAVSTDTQYF. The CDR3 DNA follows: TGTGCCATAAGCGGGGGGGCGGTTAGTACAGATACGCAGTATTTT.

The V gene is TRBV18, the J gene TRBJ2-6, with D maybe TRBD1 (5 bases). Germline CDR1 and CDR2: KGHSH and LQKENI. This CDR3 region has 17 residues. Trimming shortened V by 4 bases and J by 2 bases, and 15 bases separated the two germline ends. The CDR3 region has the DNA TGTGCCAGCTCACACCGATCAGGGCAGGCTGGGGCCAACGTCCTGACTTTC. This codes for CASSHRSGQAGANVLTF.

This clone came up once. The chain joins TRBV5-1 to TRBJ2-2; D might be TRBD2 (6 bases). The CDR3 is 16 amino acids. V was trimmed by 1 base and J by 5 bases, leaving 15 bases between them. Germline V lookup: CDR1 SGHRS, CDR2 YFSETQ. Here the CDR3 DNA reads TGCGCCAGCAGCTTGTATTCGGGACTCTCGACCGGGGAGCTGTTTTTT. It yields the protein CASSLYSGLSTGELFF.

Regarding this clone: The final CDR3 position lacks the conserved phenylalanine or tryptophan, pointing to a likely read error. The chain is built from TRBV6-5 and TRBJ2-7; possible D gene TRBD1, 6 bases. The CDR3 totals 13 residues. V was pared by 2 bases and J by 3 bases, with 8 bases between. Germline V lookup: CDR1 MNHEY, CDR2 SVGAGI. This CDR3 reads CASSYQQGYEQYL. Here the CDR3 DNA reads TGTGCCAGCAGTTACCAACAGGGCTACGAGCAGTACCTC.